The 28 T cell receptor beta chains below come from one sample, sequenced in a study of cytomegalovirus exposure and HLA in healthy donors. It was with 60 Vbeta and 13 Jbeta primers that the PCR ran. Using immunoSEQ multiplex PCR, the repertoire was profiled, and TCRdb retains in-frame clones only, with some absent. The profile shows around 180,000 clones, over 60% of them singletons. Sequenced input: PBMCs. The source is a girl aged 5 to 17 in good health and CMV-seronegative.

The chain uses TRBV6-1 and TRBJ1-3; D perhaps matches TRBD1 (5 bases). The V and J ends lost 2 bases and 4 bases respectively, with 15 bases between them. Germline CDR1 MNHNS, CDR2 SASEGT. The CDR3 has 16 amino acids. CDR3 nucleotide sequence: TGTGCCAGCAGTGAATTCGCTGGGGCGCGAGGAAACACCATATATTTT. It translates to CASSEFAGARGNTIYF.

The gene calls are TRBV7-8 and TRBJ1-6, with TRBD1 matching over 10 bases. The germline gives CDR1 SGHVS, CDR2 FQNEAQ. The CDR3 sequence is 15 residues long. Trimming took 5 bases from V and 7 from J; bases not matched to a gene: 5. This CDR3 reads CASSLSGQGNSPLHF. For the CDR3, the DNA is TGTGCCAGCAGCCTTTCGGGACAGGGGAATTCACCCCTCCACTTT.

The CDR3 reads CASSAAGVGQPQHF. DNA for the CDR3: TGTGCCAGCAGTGCTGCGGGGGTCGGTCAGCCCCAGCATTTT. This chain links TRBV6-1 with TRBJ1-5; D possibly corresponds to TRBD1 (5 bases). This CDR3 region has 14 residues. CDR1 MNHNS and CDR2 SASEGT come from the germline V gene. V was pared by 4 bases and J by 6 bases, with 13 bases between.

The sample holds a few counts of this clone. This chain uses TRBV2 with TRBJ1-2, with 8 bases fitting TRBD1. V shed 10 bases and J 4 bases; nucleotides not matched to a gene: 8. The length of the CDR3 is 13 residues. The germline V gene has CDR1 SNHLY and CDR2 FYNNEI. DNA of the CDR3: TGTGCCACCATACAGGGGGGAAGCTATGGCTACACCTTC. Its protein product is CATIQGGSYGYTF.

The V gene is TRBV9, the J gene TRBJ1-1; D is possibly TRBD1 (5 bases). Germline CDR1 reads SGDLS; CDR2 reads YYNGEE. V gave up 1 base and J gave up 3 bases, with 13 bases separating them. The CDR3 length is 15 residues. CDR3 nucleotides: TGTGCCAGCAGCGTACAGGGCGTTGCCGACACTGAAGCTTTCTTT. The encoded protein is CASSVQGVADTEAFF.

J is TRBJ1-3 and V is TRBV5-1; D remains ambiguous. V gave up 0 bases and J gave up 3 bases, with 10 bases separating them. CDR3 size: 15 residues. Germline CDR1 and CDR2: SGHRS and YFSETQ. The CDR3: CASSLDRAGGNTIYF. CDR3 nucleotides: TGCGCCAGCAGCTTGGATAGGGCGGGTGGAAACACCATATATTTT. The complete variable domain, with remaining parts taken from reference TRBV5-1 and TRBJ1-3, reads KAGVTQTPRYLIKTRGQQVTLSCSPISGHRSVSWYQQTPGQGLQFLFEYFSETQRNKGNFPGRFSGRQFSNSRSEMNVSTLELGDSALYLCASSLDRAGGNTIYFGEGSWLTVV.

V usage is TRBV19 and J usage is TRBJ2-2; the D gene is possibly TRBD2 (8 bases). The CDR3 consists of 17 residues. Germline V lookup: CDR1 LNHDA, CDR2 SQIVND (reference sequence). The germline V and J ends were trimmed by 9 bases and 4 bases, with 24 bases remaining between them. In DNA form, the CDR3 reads TGTGCCAGCCGCCGACAGGGAGGACTAGCACCCACCGGGGAGCTGTTTTTT. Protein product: CASRRQGGLAPTGELFF.

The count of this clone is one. CDR3 sequence: CASSDQGTGNTIYF. The CDR3 DNA sequence: TGTGCCAGCAGCGACCAGGGGACTGGAAACACCATATATTTT. The chain employs TRBV7-2 and TRBJ1-3, with a possible D match to TRBD1 (6 bases). From germline, CDR1 is SGHTA and CDR2 FQGNSA. V shed 5 bases and J shed 2 bases, with 10 bases lying between them. This CDR3 has 14 residues.

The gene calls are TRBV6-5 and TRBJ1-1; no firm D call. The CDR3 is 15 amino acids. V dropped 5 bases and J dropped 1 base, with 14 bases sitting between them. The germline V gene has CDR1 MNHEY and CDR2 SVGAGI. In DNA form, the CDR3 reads TGTGCCAGCAGTGGACTAGGGTCGTCGAACACTGAAGCTTTCTTT. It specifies CASSGLGSSNTEAFF.

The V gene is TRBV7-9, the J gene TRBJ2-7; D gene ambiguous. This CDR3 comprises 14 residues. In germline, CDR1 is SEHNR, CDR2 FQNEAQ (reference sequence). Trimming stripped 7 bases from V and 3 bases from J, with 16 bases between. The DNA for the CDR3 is TGTGCCAGCACCCTCGGCGGCGGTTACTACGAGCAGTACTTC. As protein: CASTLGGGYYEQYF.

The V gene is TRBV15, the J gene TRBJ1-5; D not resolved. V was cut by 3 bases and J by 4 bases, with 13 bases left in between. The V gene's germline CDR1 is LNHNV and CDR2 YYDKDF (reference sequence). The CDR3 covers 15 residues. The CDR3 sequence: CATSREAGLNQPQHF. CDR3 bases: TGTGCCACCAGCAGGGAAGCTGGGCTTAATCAGCCCCAGCATTTT.

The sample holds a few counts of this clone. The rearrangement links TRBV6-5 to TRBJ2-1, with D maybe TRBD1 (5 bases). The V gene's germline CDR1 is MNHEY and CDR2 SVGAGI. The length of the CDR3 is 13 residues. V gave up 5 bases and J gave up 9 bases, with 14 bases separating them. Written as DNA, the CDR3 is TGTGCCAGCAGTACCAGACATGACAGTGAGCAGTTCTTC. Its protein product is CASSTRHDSEQFF.

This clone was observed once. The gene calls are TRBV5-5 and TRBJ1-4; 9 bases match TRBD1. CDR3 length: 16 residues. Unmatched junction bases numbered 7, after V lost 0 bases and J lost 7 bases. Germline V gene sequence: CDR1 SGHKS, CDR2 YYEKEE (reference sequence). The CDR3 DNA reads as TGTGCCAGCAGCTTGGGTCTAACAGGGGGCGGTGAAAAACTGTTTTTT. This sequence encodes CASSLGLTGGGEKLFF.

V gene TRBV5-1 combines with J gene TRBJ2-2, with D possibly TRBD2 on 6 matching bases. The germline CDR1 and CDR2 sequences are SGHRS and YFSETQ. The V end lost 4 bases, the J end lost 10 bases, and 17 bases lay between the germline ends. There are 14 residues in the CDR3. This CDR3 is CASSPGRGVLELFF. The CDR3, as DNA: TGCGCCAGCAGCCCGGGGCGGGGCGTCTTGGAGCTGTTTTTT.

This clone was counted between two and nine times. DNA for the CDR3: TGTGCCAGCAGTTACTCAGGACAGGGCTACGAGCAGTACTTC. Amino acid sequence: CASSYSGQGYEQYF. V usage is TRBV6-6 and J usage is TRBJ2-7, with TRBD1 matching over 8 bases. Germline values: CDR1 MNHNY, CDR2 SVGAGI (reference sequence). The junction had 1 base not matched to a gene; V was cut back by 0 bases and J by 3 bases. The CDR3 runs to 14 residues.

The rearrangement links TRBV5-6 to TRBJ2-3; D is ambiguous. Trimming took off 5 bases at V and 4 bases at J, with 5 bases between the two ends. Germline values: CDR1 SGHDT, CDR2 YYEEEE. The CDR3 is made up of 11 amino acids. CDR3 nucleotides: TGTGCCAGCAGTGTAGCAGATACGCAGTATTTT. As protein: CASSVADTQYF.

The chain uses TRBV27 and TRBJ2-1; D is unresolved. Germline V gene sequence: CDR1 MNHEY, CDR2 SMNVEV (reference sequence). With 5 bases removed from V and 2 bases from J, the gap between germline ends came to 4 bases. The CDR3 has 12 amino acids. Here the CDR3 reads CASSQTYNEQFF. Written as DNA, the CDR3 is TGTGCCAGCAGTCAGACCTACAATGAGCAGTTCTTC.

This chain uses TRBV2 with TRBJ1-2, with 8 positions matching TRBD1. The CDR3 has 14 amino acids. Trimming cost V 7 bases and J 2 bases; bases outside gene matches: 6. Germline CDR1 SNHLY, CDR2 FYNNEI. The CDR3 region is CASTRTGQNYGYTF. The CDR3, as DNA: TGTGCCAGCACACGGACAGGGCAGAACTATGGCTACACCTTC.

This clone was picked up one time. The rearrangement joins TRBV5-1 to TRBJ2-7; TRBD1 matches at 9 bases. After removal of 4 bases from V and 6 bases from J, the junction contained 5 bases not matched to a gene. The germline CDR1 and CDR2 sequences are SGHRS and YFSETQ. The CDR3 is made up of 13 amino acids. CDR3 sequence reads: CASSPTGGAEQYF. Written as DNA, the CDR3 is TGCGCCAGCAGCCCGACAGGGGGGGCCGAGCAGTACTTC.

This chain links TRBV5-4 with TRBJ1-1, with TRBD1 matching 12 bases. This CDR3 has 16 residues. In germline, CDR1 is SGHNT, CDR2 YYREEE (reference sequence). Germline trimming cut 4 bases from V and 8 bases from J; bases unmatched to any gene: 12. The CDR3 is CASSPVTGTGGWEAFF. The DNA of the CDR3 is TGTGCCAGCAGCCCGGTAACCGGGACAGGGGGCTGGGAAGCTTTCTTT.

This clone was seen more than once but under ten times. The CDR3 loop reads CASSPPQVTEAFF. CDR3 nucleotides: TGTGCCAGCAGCCCACCACAGGTGACTGAAGCTTTCTTT. The rearrangement joins TRBV7-8 to TRBJ1-1; tentative D call: TRBD1 (5 bases). CDR3 length: 13 residues. V was cut by 5 bases and J by 5 bases, with 12 bases left in between. Germline V gene sequence: CDR1 SGHVS, CDR2 FQNEAQ.

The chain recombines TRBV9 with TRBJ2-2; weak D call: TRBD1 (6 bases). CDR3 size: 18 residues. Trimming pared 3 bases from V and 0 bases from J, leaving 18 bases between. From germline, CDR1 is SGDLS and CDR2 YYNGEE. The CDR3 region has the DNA TGTGCCAGCAGCGGTCCGGGACACCCCTCCTCGAACACCGGGGAGCTGTTTTTT. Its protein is CASSGPGHPSSNTGELFF.

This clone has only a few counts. The CDR3 loop reads CASSQGGQSTDTQYF. CDR3 nucleotides: TGCGCCAGCAGCCAAGGGGGCCAGAGCACAGATACGCAGTATTTT. V gene TRBV5-1 combines with J gene TRBJ2-3; TRBD1 matches 7 bases. Per germline, CDR1 SGHRS and CDR2 YFSETQ. With V trimmed by 4 bases and J by 0 bases, 5 bases remained unmatched. This CDR3 is built from 15 residues.

DNA of the CDR3: TGTGCCAGCAGCCCTCGGACAGGGGCGGACACTGAAGCTTTCTTT. Translation: CASSPRTGADTEAFF. The J gene is TRBJ1-1, the V gene TRBV11-2, with TRBD1 identical over 9 bases. V trimming: 5 bases; J trimming: 3 bases; junction bases outside the gene matches: 7. CDR3 length: 15 residues. The germline CDR1 and CDR2 sequences are SGHAT and FQNNGV.

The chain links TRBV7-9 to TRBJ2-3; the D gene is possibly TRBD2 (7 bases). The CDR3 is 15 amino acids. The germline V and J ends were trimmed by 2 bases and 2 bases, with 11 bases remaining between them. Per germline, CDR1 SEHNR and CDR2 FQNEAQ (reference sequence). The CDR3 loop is CASSLRAGATDTQYF. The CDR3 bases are TGTGCCAGCAGCTTAAGGGCGGGGGCCACAGATACGCAGTATTTT.

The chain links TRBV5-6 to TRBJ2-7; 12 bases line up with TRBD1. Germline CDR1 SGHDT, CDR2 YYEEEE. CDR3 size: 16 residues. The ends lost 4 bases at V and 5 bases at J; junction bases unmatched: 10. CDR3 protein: CASSHSGGTGGNEQYF. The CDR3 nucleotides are TGTGCCAGCAGCCATTCGGGTGGGACAGGGGGCAACGAGCAGTACTTC.

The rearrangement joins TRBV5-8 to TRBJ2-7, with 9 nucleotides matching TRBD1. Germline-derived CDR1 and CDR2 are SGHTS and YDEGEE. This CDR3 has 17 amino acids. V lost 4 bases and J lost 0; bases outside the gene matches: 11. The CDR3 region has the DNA TGTGCCAGCAGCCACCGTCCAGGACAGGGGTTCTCCTACGAGCAGTACTTC. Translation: CASSHRPGQGFSYEQYF. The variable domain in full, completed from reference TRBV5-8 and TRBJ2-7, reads EAGVTQSPTHLIKTRGQQATLRCSPISGHTSVYWYQQALGLGLQFLLWYDEGEERNRGNFPPRFSGRQFPNYSSELNVNALELEDSALYLCASSHRPGQGFSYEQYFGPGTRLTVT.

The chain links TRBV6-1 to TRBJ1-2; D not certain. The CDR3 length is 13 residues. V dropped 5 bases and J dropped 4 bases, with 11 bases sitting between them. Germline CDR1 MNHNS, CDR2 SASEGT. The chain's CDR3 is CASSLDPSYGYTF. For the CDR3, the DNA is TGTGCCAGCAGTTTAGACCCTAGCTATGGCTACACCTTC.